This section outlines one T cell receptor (beta chain) sequence together with its context. The data derive from a study of PD-L1 blockade in urothelial cancer. In the study overall: Once treatment had started, blood was analyzed at 3 weeks (second dose) and again at 6 weeks. The median number of T cells present in blood samples was some 140,000.

Noted time point: pretreatment peripheral blood. Patients were living with locally advanced or metastatic urothelial carcinoma. CDR1 is MNHEY, CDR2 SMNVEV, per germline (reference sequence). This CDR3 contains 13 residues. Trimming cost V 5 bases and J 5 bases, with 10 bases left between them. Profiled with immunoSEQ multiplex PCR; TCRdb holds only in-frame clones, not every one. The sample carries 95,000 or so clones, 87% recorded once. This receptor was identified in a man between 60 and 70 years old with urothelial cancer. The sequencing used PBMCs, collected around atezolizumab (anti-PD-L1) treatment. The chain employs TRBV27 and TRBJ1-5; tentative D call: TRBD1 (6 bases). The CDR3 DNA reads TGTGCCAGCAGTCAGGACAGAGATCAGCCCCAGCATTTT. Protein: CASSQDRDQPQHF.